Described below is a single T cell receptor beta chain sequence and its context. Its target is unknown. Germline CDR1 reads MNHNY; CDR2 reads SVGAGI (reference sequence). The CDR3 has 14 residues. V gave up 4 bases and J gave up 5 bases; unmatched junction bases: 3. These data belong to a study of immune evolution from preneoplasia to lung adenocarcinoma. Study-level points and caveats: Normal lung had the highest top T cell clone frequencies.

Macro-dissection enriched premalignant or tumor cells before nucleic acid extraction. Profiled with immunoSEQ multiplex PCR; TCRdb holds only in-frame clones, not every one. The table has over 3,500 clones, about three quarters seen once; the top ten hold 11% to 15%. The V gene is TRBV6-6, the J gene TRBJ1-4, with 8 bases aligning to TRBD1. Sample: FFPE minimally invasive lung adenocarcinoma tissue. The receptor comes from a person aged 60 to 80 with lung adenocarcinoma. CDR3 nucleotides: TGTGCCAGCAGTTCCAGGACAGGGAATGAAAAACTGTTTTTT. Protein sequence: CASSSRTGNEKLFF.